This T cell receptor beta chain was profiled in a study of Graves' ophthalmopathy and Graves' hyperthyroidism. Study results and limitations: The majority of expanded thyroid clonotypes above 0.001 frequency also occurred in blood.

Germline V lookup: CDR1 DFQATT, CDR2 SNEGSKA (reference sequence). This CDR3 has 15 amino acids. The trim removed 4 bases at V and 0 bases at J, leaving 9 bases unmatched. With respect to this clonotype: No antigen is known for it.

RNA served as the template for amplifying TCR beta CDR3 regions. First-round RT-PCR used HTBI primers; second-round multiplex PCR followed. One entry per CDR3 protein results from TCRdb running MiXCR on the multiplex PCR reads. The sample lists hundreds of thousands of distinct CDR3 sequences; about 20% were seen once. Cases classed as stable hyperthyroidism had no ophthalmopathy within 18 months of follow-up. People with hyperthyroidism were aged 18 to 65 and newly diagnosed, under 2 months' duration. None of the included patients had other autoimmune diseases, uncontrolled infections, pregnancy or lactation, as these led to exclusion.

The receptor was isolated from a woman younger than 30 with stable Graves' hyperthyroidism. Some clones in this sample may be carry-over from other donors' samples. This chain joins TRBV20-1 and TRBJ2-7, with TRBD1 matching 7 bases. Sequencing input: peripheral blood. CDR3 region: CSATAGTESSYEQYF. The DNA for the CDR3 is TGCAGTGCTACGGCCGGGACAGAGAGCTCCTACGAGCAGTACTTC.